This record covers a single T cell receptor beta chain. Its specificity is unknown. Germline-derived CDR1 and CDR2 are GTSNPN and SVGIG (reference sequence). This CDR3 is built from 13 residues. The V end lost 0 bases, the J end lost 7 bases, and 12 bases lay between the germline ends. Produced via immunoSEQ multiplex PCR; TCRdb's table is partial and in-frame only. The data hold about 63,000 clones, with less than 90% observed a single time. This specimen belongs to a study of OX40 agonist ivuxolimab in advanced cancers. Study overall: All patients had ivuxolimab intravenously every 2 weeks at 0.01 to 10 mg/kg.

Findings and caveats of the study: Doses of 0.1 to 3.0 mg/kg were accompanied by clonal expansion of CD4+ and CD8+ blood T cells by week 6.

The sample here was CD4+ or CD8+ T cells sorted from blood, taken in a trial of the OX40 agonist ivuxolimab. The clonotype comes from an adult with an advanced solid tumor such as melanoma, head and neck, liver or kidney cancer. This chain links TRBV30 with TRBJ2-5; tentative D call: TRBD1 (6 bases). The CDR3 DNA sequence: TGTGCCTGGAGTGTGATGCTAGGGGGGACCCAGTACTTC. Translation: CAWSVMLGGTQYF.